This T cell receptor (beta chain) appears in the sequencing data of a study of control samples from healthy donors and cancer patients. This CDR3 region has 17 residues. V was cut by 3 bases and J by 0 bases, with 16 bases left in between. CDR1 SGHRS and CDR2 YFSETQ come from the germline V gene. The table came from immunoSEQ multiplex PCR; TCRdb's copy has only in-frame clones and leaves some out. Among around 93,000 clones, roughly 92% were seen once, and the ten largest hold 3%. Sequenced input: blood. The J gene is TRBJ2-1, the V gene TRBV5-1, with D possibly matching TRBD1 (5 bases). The clonotype comes from a human donor in good health. The donor label of this sample is uncertain. CDR3: CASSSPLGQNSYNEQFF. The DNA for the CDR3 is TGCGCCAGCAGCTCCCCTCTGGGGCAAAACTCCTACAATGAGCAGTTCTTC.